Shown below are 4 T cell receptor beta chains from a single sample sequenced in a study of OX40 agonist ivuxolimab in advanced cancers. Here immunoSEQ multiplex PCR was the method, and the copy in TCRdb shows in-frame clones only, minus some. In the table there are 96,000 or so clones, 84% of which are singletons. The sample here was CD4+ or CD8+ T cells sorted from blood, taken in a trial of the OX40 agonist ivuxolimab. The receptor set was obtained from an adult with an advanced solid tumor such as melanoma, head and neck, liver or kidney cancer.

V gene TRBV19 combines with J gene TRBJ1-3, with D possibly TRBD1 on 5 matching bases. The CDR3 covers 15 residues. V was clipped by 2 bases and J by 4 bases, with 12 bases between them. Germline V gives CDR1 LNHDA, CDR2 SQIVND (reference sequence). The CDR3 is CASSIILGLGNTIYF. Written as DNA, the CDR3 is TGTGCCAGTAGTATAATTTTGGGGCTCGGAAACACCATATATTTT.

The gene calls are TRBV5-4 and TRBJ2-2, with TRBD2 matching over 8 bases. The CDR3 loop spans 16 amino acids. V was pared by 0 bases and J by 4 bases, with 5 bases of the junction left unmatched. Per germline, CDR1 SGHNT and CDR2 YYREEE (reference sequence). CDR3: CASSLGTSRATGELFF. CDR3 nucleotide sequence: TGTGCCAGCAGCTTGGGGACTAGCAGGGCCACCGGGGAGCTGTTTTTT.

The table lists this clone with a few counts. The chain couples TRBV9 to TRBJ2-3; D possibly corresponds to TRBD1 (6 bases). This CDR3 has 12 residues. Germline CDR1 and CDR2: SGDLS and YYNGEE. V shed 4 bases and J shed 6 bases, with 9 bases lying between them. In nucleotides, the CDR3 is TGTGCCAGCAGCCCCCAGGGGGATACGCAGTATTTT. It codes for CASSPQGDTQYF. Combining the CDR3 with reference TRBV9 and TRBJ2-3 gives the whole variable domain DSGVTQTPKHLITATGQRVTLRCSPRSGDLSVYWYQQSLDQGLQFLIQYYNGEERAKGNILERFSAQQFPDLHSELNLSSLELGDSALYFCASSPQGDTQYFGPGTRLTVL.

The V and J genes are TRBV5-1 and TRBJ2-1, with 10 bases fitting TRBD2. V was pared by 1 base and J by 9 bases, with 7 bases of the junction left unmatched. Germline values: CDR1 SGHRS, CDR2 YFSETQ. The CDR3 is made up of 15 amino acids. Here the CDR3 reads CASSLTSGAFREQFF. The CDR3 nucleotides read TGCGCCAGCAGCTTGACTAGCGGGGCTTTCCGTGAGCAGTTCTTC.